Following are 19 T cell receptor beta chains from one sample sequenced in a study of shared clonotypes between healthy human individuals. Generated by immunoSEQ multiplex PCR, the TCRdb table keeps only in-frame clones and is missing some. The sample has around 1.6 million clones, around 98% seen once. The specimen sequenced was naive CD4+ T cells sorted from blood. Subset in this sample: CD45RA+ positively selected. Every receptor here comes from a young man in good health.

The V and J genes are TRBV30 and TRBJ2-1; 12 bases fit TRBD2. CDR3 length: 14 amino acids. Germline assignment: CDR1 GTSNPN and CDR2 SVGIG (reference sequence). Trimming cost V 4 bases and J 3 bases; bases outside gene matches: 1. CDR3 sequence reads: CAWTSGRVYNEQFF. In DNA, the CDR3 is TGTGCCTGGACTAGCGGGAGGGTCTACAATGAGCAGTTCTTC.

This chain uses TRBV2 with TRBJ2-7; a possible D gene is TRBD2 (6 bases). Germline V gives CDR1 SNHLY, CDR2 FYNNEI. Trimming pared 7 bases from V and 4 bases from J, leaving 8 bases between. This CDR3 contains 11 residues. The CDR3 region is CASTGLYEQYF. CDR3 DNA sequence: TGTGCCAGCACGGGACTTTACGAGCAGTACTTC. The whole variable domain, remainder taken from reference TRBV2 and TRBJ2-7, is EPEVTQTPSHQVTQMGQEVILRCVPISNHLYFYWYRQILGQKVEFLVSFYNNEISEKSEIFDDQFSVERPDGSNFTLKIRSTKLEDSAMYFCASTGLYEQYFGPGTRLTVT.

This clone appeared a single time. Other DNA sequences from this sample encode an identical CDR3 as well. This rearrangement joins TRBV5-1 to TRBJ1-3, with D hard to call. Germline V CDR1 and CDR2: SGHRS, YFSETQ. Trimming left V 0 bases short and J 1 base short, with 5 bases between. This CDR3 region has 14 residues. CDR3 in DNA: TGCGCCAGCAGCTTGGAGGGTTCTGGAAACACCATATATTTT. Its protein product is CASSLEGSGNTIYF.

The rearrangement links TRBV18 to TRBJ2-7; 12 bases align to TRBD2. From germline, CDR1 is KGHSH and CDR2 LQKENI. The CDR3 has 16 residues. Trimming removed 3 bases from V and 2 bases from J; junction bases left unmatched: 5. The DNA of the CDR3 is TGTGCCAGCTCACCCGGGACTAGCGGGTTGCCCTACGAGCAGTACTTC. As protein: CASSPGTSGLPYEQYF.

The CDR3 DNA sequence: TGCGCCAGCAGCCCGTTGACAGGGGTTGGTGGCTACACCTTC. This gives the protein CASSPLTGVGGYTF. V gene TRBV5-1 combines with J gene TRBJ1-2, with TRBD1 matching over 8 bases. CDR1 and CDR2 from the germline V gene are SGHRS and YFSETQ. V shed 4 bases and J 7 bases; nucleotides not matched to a gene: 9. This CDR3 region has 14 residues. The variable domain in full, completed from reference TRBV5-1 and TRBJ1-2, reads KAGVTQTPRYLIKTRGQQVTLSCSPISGHRSVSWYQQTPGQGLQFLFEYFSETQRNKGNFPGRFSGRQFSNSRSEMNVSTLELGDSALYLCASSPLTGVGGYTFGSGTRLTVV.

Remarks on this clone: Additional DNA sequences in this sample encode the identical CDR3. The CDR3 region is CASSARTGSYNEQFF. CDR3 DNA sequence: TGTGCCAGCAGCGCCCGAACGGGCTCCTACAATGAGCAGTTCTTC. The chain has TRBV9 and TRBJ2-1; the D is unclear. Germline lookup yields CDR1 SGDLS and CDR2 YYNGEE. The CDR3 runs 15 residues. V was clipped by 3 bases and J by 0 bases, with 10 bases between them.

A note on this clone: The sample contains more than one DNA sequence encoding this CDR3. This chain connects TRBV18 to TRBJ2-2; D is ambiguous. Germline V gives CDR1 KGHSH, CDR2 LQKENI. The CDR3 contains 11 residues. V was trimmed by 6 bases and J by 4 bases, leaving 3 bases between them. CDR3 DNA: TGTGCCAGCTCTCCCACCGGGGAGCTGTTTTTT. This translates into CASSPTGELFF.

This clone showed up just once. This chain links TRBV5-1 with TRBJ2-3; 11 bases match TRBD2. Germline CDR1 is SGHRS and CDR2 is YFSETQ. Trimming took 0 bases from V and 0 from J; bases not matched to a gene: 15. The CDR3 spans 21 residues. The CDR3 spells CASSLDPLAGGDYTSTDTQYF. CDR3 nucleotides: TGCGCCAGCAGCTTGGATCCCTTAGCGGGAGGGGACTACACTAGCACAGATACGCAGTATTTT.

The chain carries TRBV7-9 and TRBJ2-3; TRBD1 agrees at 8 bases. Germline V lookup: CDR1 SEHNR, CDR2 FQNEAQ (reference sequence). Unmatched junction bases numbered 9, after V lost 4 bases and J lost 3 bases. The CDR3 has 16 residues. The CDR3 nucleotides are TGTGCCAGCAGCTATGGGGGGACAGGTAGTACAGATACGCAGTATTTT. Translating gives CASSYGGTGSTDTQYF.

This clone was seen once. The rearrangement joins TRBV11-3 to TRBJ2-1, with TRBD2 matching 7 bases. CDR3 size: 16 residues. The germline V gene encodes CDR1 SGHNT and CDR2 YENEEA. Germline trimming cut 5 bases from V and 6 bases from J; bases unmatched to any gene: 13. The CDR3 DNA reads as TGTGCCAGCAGCGCGGACCGGGGCGGGAGTTTCAATGAGCAGTTCTTC. Protein product: CASSADRGGSFNEQFF.

This chain connects TRBV5-1 to TRBJ2-5; 9 bases fit TRBD2. The germline CDR1 and CDR2 sequences are SGHRS and YFSETQ. CDR3 length: 15 residues. V was clipped by 3 bases and J by 5 bases; unmatched bases: 8. DNA for the CDR3: TGCGCCAGCAGCTCAGGGACTAGCATGGGGGAGACCCAGTACTTC. Translation gives CASSSGTSMGETQYF.

This clone was recorded only once. The gene calls are TRBV28 and TRBJ1-5; D unclear. The germline V gene encodes CDR1 MDHEN and CDR2 SYDVKM. The CDR3 covers 14 residues. The V and J ends lost 5 bases and 2 bases respectively, with 10 bases between them. The CDR3 protein is CASSEGTRNQPQHF. Here the CDR3 DNA reads TGTGCCAGCAGTGAGGGAACCCGCAATCAGCCCCAGCATTTT.

The rearrangement links TRBV12-5 to TRBJ2-1; 8 bases line up with TRBD2. CDR1 and CDR2 from the germline V gene are LGHNT and FRNRAP. The ends lost 0 bases at V and 7 bases at J; junction bases unmatched: 8. The CDR3 extends over 16 amino acids. CDR3 residues: CASGLVLSGSPNEQFF. CDR3 in DNA: TGTGCTAGTGGTTTGGTACTGAGCGGGAGTCCTAATGAGCAGTTCTTC.

This clone was detected only a few times. This chain joins TRBV5-1 and TRBJ1-1, with TRBD1 as a possible D gene (6 bases). V was trimmed by 3 bases and J by 1 base, leaving 19 bases between them. This CDR3 contains 17 residues. Germline lookup yields CDR1 SGHRS and CDR2 YFSETQ. For the CDR3, the DNA is TGCGCCAGCAGCTCGAACCGCCCCCTAGGGGGGAACACTGAAGCTTTCTTT. This codes for CASSSNRPLGGNTEAFF.

The chain couples TRBV4-1 to TRBJ2-5; perhaps TRBD1 as D (6 bases). The CDR3 contains 15 residues. Germline CDR1 reads MGHRA; CDR2 reads YSYEKL. V was pared by 1 base and J by 1 base, with 10 bases between. The CDR3 sequence: CASSQVQGFQETQYF. The CDR3 DNA follows: TGCGCCAGCAGCCAAGTACAGGGATTCCAAGAGACCCAGTACTTC.

This rearrangement joins TRBV2 to TRBJ1-2; 7 nucleotides agree with TRBD1. CDR3 length equals 15 residues. V dropped 7 bases and J dropped 4; count of bases not matched to a gene: 12. Germline CDR1 SNHLY, CDR2 FYNNEI. CDR3 nucleotide sequence: TGTGCCAGCAAACGGACAGGTGAGCGGATCTATGGCTACACCTTC. It specifies CASKRTGERIYGYTF.

The rearrangement uses TRBV19 and TRBJ2-2; D perhaps matches TRBD1 (6 bases). CDR1 and CDR2 (germline): LNHDA, SQIVND (reference sequence). This CDR3 is 13 amino acids long. Trimming removed 7 bases at V and 1 base at J, with 7 bases between. The CDR3, as DNA: TGTGCCAGTACGGGACAGAACACCGGGGAGCTGTTTTTT. It yields the protein CASTGQNTGELFF.

The J gene is TRBJ1-2, the V gene TRBV7-2; maybe TRBD1 (6 bases). The CDR3 contains 14 residues. Germline loops: CDR1 SGHTA, CDR2 FQGNSA. V lost 0 bases and J 7 bases, leaving 12 bases between the germline ends. The CDR3 spells CASSLALRGLGYTF. The CDR3 nucleotides read TGTGCCAGCAGCTTAGCGCTCCGGGGGCTTGGCTACACCTTC.

The rearrangement uses TRBV7-9 and TRBJ2-1; 7 bases align to TRBD2. V was clipped by 4 bases and J by 4 bases; unmatched bases: 10. Germline V lookup: CDR1 SEHNR, CDR2 FQNEAQ (reference sequence). This CDR3 contains 16 residues. CDR3 sequence reads: CASSYPRGVGYNEQFF. In nucleotides, the CDR3 is TGTGCCAGCAGCTACCCTCGGGGGGTCGGATACAATGAGCAGTTCTTC.